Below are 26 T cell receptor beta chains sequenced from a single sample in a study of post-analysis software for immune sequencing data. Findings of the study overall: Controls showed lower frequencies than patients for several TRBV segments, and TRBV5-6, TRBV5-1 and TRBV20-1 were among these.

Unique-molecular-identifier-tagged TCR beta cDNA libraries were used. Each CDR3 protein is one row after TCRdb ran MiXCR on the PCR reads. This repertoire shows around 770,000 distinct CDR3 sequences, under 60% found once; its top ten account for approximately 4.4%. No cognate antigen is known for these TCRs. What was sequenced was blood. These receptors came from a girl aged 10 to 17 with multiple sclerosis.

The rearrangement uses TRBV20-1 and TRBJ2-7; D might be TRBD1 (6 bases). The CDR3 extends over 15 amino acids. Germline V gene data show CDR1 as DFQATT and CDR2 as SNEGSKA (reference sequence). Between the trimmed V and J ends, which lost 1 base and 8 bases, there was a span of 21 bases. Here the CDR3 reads CSARARTVNPFQQYF. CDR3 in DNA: TGCAGTGCTAGAGCTAGGACAGTGAACCCTTTTCAGCAGTACTTC.

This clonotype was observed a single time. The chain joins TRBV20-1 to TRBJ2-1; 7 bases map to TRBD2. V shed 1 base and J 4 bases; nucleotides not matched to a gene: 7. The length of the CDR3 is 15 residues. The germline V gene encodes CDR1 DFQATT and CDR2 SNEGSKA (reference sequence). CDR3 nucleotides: TGCAGTGCTAGAGTGGGGACTAACCTTTACAATGAGCAGTTCTTC. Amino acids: CSARVGTNLYNEQFF.

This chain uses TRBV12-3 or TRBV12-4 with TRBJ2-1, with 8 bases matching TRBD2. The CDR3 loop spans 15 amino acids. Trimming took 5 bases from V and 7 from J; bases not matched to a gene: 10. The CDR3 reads CASSHSGSLGNEQFF. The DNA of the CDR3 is TGTGCCAGCAGTCACAGCGGGAGTCTGGGAAATGAGCAGTTCTTC.

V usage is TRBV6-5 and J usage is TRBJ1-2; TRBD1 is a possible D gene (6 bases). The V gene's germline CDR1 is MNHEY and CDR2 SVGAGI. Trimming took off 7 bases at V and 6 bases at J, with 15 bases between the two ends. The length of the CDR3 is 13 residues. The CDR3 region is CASTARAGDGYTF. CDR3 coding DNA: TGTGCCAGCACCGCACGAGCAGGGGATGGCTACACCTTC.

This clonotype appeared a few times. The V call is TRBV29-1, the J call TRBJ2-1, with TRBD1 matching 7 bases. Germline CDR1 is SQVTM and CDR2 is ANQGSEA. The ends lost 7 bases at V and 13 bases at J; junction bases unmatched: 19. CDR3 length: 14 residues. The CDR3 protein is CSAEPGTAEETQFF. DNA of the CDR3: TGCAGCGCCGAACCCGGGACAGCTGAAGAGACCCAGTTCTTC.

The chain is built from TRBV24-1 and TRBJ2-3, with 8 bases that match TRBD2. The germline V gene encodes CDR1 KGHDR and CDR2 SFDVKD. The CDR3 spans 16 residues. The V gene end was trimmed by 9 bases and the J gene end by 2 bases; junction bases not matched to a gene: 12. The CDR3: CATGPRTSGITDTQYF. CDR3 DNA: TGTGCCACCGGACCGAGAACTAGCGGAATCACAGATACGCAGTATTTT.

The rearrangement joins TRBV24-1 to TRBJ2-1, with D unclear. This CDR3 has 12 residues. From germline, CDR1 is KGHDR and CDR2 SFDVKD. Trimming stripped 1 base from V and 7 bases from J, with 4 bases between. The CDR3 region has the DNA TGTGCCACCAGTGATTTAGGGAATGAGCAGTTCTTC. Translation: CATSDLGNEQFF.

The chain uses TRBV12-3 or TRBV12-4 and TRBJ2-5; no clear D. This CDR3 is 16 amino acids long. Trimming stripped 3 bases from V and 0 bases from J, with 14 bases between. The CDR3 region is CASSFTVPGHQETQYF. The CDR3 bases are TGTGCCAGCAGTTTTACGGTTCCAGGCCACCAAGAGACCCAGTACTTC.

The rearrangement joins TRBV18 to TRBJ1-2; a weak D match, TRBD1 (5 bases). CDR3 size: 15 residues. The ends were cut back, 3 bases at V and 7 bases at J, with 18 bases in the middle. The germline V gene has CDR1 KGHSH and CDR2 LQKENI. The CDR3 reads CASSPPGGDGAGYTF. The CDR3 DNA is TGTGCCAGCTCACCCCCCGGCGGGGACGGGGCTGGCTACACCTTC. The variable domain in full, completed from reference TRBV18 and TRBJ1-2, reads NAGVMQNPRHLVRRRGQEARLRCSPMKGHSHVYWYRQLPEEGLKFMVYLQKENIIDESGMPKERFSAEFPKEGPSILRIQQVVRGDSAAYFCASSPPGGDGAGYTFGSGTRLTVV.

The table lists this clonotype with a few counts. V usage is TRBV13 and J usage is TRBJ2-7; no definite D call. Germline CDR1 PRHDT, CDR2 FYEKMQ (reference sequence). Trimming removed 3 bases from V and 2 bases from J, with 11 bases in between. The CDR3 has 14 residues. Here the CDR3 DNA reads TGTGCCAGCAGCTTCTCGGACCTCACCTACGAGCAGTACTTC. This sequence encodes CASSFSDLTYEQYF.

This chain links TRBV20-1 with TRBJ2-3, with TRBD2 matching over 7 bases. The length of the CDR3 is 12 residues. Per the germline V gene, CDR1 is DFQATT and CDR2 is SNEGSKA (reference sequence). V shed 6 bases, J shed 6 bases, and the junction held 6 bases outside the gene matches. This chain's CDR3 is CSAPGGGDTQYF. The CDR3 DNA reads TGCAGTGCGCCCGGGGGAGGGGATACGCAGTATTTT.

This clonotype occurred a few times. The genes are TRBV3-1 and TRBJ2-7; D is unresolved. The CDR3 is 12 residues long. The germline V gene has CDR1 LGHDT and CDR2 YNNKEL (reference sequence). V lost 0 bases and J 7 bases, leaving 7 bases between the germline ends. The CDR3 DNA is TGTGCCAGCAGCCAAGATAAGTCGGAGCAGTACTTC. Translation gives CASSQDKSEQYF.

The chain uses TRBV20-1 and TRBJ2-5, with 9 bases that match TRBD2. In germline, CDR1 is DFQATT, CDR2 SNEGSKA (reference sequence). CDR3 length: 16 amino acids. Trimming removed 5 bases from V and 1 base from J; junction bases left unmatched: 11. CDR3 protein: CSAPPGLALSQETQYF. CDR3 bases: TGCAGTGCTCCCCCGGGACTAGCCCTATCCCAAGAGACCCAGTACTTC.

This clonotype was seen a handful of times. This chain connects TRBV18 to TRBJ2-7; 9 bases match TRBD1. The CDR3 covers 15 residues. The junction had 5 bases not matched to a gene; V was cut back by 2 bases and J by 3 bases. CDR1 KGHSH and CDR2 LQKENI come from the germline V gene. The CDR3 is CASSPWDREVYEQYF. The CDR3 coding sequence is TGTGCCAGCTCACCATGGGACAGGGAGGTCTACGAGCAGTACTTC.

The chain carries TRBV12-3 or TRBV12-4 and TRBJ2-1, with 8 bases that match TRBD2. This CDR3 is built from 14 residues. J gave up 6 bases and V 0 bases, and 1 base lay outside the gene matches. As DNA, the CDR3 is TGTGCCAGCAGTTTAGCGGGGACTAGCAATGAGCAGTTCTTC. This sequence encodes CASSLAGTSNEQFF.

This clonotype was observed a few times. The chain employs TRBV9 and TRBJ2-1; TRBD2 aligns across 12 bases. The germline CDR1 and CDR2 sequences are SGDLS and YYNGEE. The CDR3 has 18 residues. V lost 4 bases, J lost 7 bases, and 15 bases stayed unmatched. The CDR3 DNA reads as TGTGCCAGCAGCCCCCCGAAGGCGGGACTAGCGGGCTTGAATGAGCAGTTCTTC. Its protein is CASSPPKAGLAGLNEQFF.

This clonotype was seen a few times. The CDR3 region has the DNA TGTGCCAGCAGCTCGGGGGGGTCCCAAGCTTTCTTT. Translation: CASSSGGSQAFF. The chain couples TRBV11-2 to TRBJ1-1; tentative D call: TRBD1 (5 bases). Trimming pared 4 bases from V and 9 bases from J, leaving 12 bases between. The CDR3 has 12 amino acids. In germline, CDR1 is SGHAT, CDR2 FQNNGV.

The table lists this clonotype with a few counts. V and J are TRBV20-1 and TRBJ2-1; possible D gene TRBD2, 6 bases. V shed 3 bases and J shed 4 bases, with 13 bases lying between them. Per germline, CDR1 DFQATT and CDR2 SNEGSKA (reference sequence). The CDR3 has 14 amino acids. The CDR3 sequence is CSASSGGIYNEQFF. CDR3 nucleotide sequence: TGCAGTGCTAGTAGCGGAGGGATTTACAATGAGCAGTTCTTC.

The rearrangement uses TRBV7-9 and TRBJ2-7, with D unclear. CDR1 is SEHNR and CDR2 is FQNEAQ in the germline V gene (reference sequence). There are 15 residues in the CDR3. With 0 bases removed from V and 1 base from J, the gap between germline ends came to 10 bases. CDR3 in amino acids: CASSLALAVSYEQYF. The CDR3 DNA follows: TGTGCCAGCAGCTTAGCGCTGGCGGTATCCTACGAGCAGTACTTC.

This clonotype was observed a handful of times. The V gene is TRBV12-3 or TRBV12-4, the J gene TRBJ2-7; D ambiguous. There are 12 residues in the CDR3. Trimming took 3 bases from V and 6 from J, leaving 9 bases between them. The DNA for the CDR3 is TGTGCCAGCAGTTTGTTTGGCCTCGAGCAGTACTTC. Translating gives CASSLFGLEQYF.

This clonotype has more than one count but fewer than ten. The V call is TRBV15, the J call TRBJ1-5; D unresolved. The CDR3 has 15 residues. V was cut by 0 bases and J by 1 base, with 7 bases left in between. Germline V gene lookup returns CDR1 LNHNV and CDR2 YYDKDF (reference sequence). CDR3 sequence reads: CATSRDLGSNQPQHF. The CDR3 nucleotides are TGTGCCACCAGCAGAGACTTGGGGAGCAATCAGCCCCAGCATTTT.

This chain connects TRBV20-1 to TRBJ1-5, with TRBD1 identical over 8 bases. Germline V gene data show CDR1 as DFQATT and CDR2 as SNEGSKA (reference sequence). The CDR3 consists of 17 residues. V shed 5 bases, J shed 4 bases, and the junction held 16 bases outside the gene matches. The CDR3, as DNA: TGCAGTGCTTACTCAGGGGGCCCCCTCCCGGGGAATCAGCCCCAGCATTTT. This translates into CSAYSGGPLPGNQPQHF.

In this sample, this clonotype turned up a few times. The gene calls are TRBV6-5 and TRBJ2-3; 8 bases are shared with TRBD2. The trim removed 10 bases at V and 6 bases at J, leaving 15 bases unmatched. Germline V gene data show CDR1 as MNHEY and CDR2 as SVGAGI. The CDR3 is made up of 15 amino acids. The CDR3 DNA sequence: TGTGCCACCTCTACTAGCGGCCATGCATCTGATACGCAGTATTTT. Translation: CATSTSGHASDTQYF.

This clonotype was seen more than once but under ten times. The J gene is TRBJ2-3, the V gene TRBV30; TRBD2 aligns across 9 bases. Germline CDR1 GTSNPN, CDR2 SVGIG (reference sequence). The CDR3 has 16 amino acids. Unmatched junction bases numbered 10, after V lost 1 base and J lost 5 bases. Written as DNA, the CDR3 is TGTGCCTGGAGTGCTGGGCTAGCGGGATCCGGAGATACGCAGTATTTT. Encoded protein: CAWSAGLAGSGDTQYF. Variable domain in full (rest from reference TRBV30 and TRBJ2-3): SQTIHQWPATLVQPVGSPLSLECTVEGTSNPNLYWYRQAAGRGLQLLFYSVGIGQISSEVPQNLSASRPQDRQFILSSKKLLLSDSGFYLCAWSAGLAGSGDTQYFGPGTRLTVL.

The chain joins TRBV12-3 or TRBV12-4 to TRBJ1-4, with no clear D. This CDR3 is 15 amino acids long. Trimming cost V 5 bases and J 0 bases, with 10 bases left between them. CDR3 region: CASSPGPPTNEKLFF. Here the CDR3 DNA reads TGTGCCAGCAGTCCCGGACCCCCAACTAATGAAAAACTGTTTTTT.

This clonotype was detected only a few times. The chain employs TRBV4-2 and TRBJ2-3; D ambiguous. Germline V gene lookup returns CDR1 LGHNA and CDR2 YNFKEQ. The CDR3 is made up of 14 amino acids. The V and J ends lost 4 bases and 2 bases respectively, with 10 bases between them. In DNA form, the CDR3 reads TGTGCCAGCAGCCCCAACTTCTACACAGATACGCAGTATTTT. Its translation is CASSPNFYTDTQYF.